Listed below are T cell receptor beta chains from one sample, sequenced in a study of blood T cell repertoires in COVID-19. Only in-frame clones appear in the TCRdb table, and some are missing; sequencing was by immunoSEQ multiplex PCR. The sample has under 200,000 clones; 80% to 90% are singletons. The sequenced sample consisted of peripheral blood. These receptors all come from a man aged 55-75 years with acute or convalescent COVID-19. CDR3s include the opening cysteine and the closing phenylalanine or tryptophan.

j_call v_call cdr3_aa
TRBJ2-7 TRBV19 CASSMGSTVFSYEQYF
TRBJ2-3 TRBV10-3 CAISAAGGLLSTDTQYF
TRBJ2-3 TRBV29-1 CSAVPSTGTTDTQYF
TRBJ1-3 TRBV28 CASSLAQGHSGNTIYF
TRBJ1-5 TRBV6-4 CASSLRQDQPQHF
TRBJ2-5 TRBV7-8 CASSSSGTSGTKTQYF
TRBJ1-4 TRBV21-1 CASTWTGGNEKLFF
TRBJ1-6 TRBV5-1 CASHPGGTDNSPLHF
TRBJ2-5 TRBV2 CASSASQGGGLETQYF
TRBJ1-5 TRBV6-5 CASRDRGPDPQHF
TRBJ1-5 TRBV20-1 CSASPGGNNQPQHF
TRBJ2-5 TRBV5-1 CASSFTGTKRETQYF
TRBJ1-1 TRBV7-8 CASSPTSGTGNTEAFF
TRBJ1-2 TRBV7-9 CASSLDRSHNGYTF
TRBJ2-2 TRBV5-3 CARSLAASASPPNTGELFF
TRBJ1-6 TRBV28 CASTQGGGEYNSPLHF
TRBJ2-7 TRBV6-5 CASSRVIKDEQYF
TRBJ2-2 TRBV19 CASSIDLLGQGNNGELFF
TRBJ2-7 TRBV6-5 CASSYRGRGTYEQYF
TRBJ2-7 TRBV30 CAWRVTGAYEQYF
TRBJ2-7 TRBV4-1 CASSSLYLGETASYEQYF
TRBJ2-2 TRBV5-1 CASSPRQKNTGELFF
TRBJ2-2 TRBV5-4 CASSAIAGGPFGGELFF
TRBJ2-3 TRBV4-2 CASSDLATGTDTQYF
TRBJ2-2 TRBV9 CASSARDSTNTGELFF
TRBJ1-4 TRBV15 CATSREQGPNEKLFF
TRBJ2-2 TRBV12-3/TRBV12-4 CASGRDAGELFF
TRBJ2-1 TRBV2 CASRWGQGGYNEQFF
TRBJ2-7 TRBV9 CASSVVPGGYEQYF
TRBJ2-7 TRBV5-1 CASSLGPEQYF
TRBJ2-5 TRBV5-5 CASSLGAAETQYF
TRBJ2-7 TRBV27 CASSSGLAGVRNEQYF
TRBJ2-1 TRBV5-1 CASSFGGSSYNEQFF
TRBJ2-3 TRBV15 CATSPRGASTDTQYF
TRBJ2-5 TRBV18 CASSPPDSETQYF
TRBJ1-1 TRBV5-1 CASSGQGAAGTEAFF
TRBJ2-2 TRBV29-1 CSVECGTRSDTGELFF
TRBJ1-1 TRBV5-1 CASSLGGGTEAFF
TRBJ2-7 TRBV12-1 CASSSGRGREQYF
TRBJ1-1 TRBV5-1 CASSPQGDTEAFF
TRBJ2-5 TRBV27 CASSLRQGRQVGQYF
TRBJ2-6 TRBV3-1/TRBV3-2 CASSTDSGSLSGANVLTF
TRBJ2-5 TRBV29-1 CSARPSMETQYF
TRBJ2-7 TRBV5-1 CASSLAAGFDYEQYF
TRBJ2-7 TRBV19 CASRTSGATYEQYF
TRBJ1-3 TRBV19 CATAAGYAGNTIYF
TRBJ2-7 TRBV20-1 CSASGLAGTYEQYF
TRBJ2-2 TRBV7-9 CASSLAGDGELFF
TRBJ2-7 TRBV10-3 CATRDSYEQYF
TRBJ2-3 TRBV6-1 CASSGKGAGGGMLTDTQYF
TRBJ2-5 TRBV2 CASVSPQETQYF
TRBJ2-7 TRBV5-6 CASREAGRSYEQYF
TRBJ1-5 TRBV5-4 CATSEYNQPQHF